The 15 T cell receptor beta chains below come from one sample, sequenced in a study of T cells after yellow fever vaccination (dated by TCRdb to the late 2010s). This specimen's treatment or condition label, per the study, means: live attenuated yellow fever vaccine strain. The library was generated by 5' RACE. Sequencing was performed on an Illumina NovaSeq 6000. TCRdb ran its own pipeline on the public reads, namely fastp trimming at Q25 and MiXCR clone calling, and kept in-frame beta chains. Under each unique CDR3 protein, matching rows form one entry showing the most common genes and DNA. The sample table holds a few hundred thousand distinct CDR3 sequences, of which roughly 9% were seen once. The top ten clonotypes cover 3% to 3.5% of the sample. Specimen: CD4+ T cells sorted from PBMCs, collected 5 days after the yellow fever booster vaccination. These receptors came from a young man who received the YFV17D yellow fever vaccine.

The chain couples TRBV6-5 to TRBJ1-5; D is uncertain. V gave up 5 bases and J gave up 2 bases, with 10 bases separating them. Germline lookup yields CDR1 MNHEY and CDR2 SVGAGI. This CDR3 is 14 amino acids long. CDR3 nucleotides: TGTGCCAGCAGTAAATCCATTGGCAATCAGCCCCAGCATTTT. Translation: CASSKSIGNQPQHF.

This clonotype was detected only a few times. This chain connects TRBV7-2 to TRBJ1-1; no firm D call. Trimming left V 4 bases short and J 3 bases short, with 9 bases between. The germline CDR1 and CDR2 sequences are SGHTA and FQGNSA. The CDR3 sequence is 13 residues long. The CDR3 nucleotides read TGTGCCAGCAGCTCCGTGGCCGACACTGAAGCTTTCTTT. Residues: CASSSVADTEAFF.

CDR3 DNA sequence: TGTGCCACCAGGCAGGGCACAGATACGCAGTATTTT. It specifies CATRQGTDTQYF. This chain links TRBV24-1 with TRBJ2-3; no firm D call. Germline CDR1 is KGHDR and CDR2 is SFDVKD. Trimming removed 7 bases from V and 1 base from J, with 5 bases in between. This CDR3 contains 12 residues.

This clonotype showed up just a few times. The chain carries TRBV18 and TRBJ1-2; TRBD1 aligns across 7 bases. The CDR3 is made up of 15 amino acids. Looked up from germline, CDR1 is KGHSH and CDR2 is LQKENI. The V segment lost 3 bases and the J segment 2 bases; nucleotides outside the gene matches: 6. The CDR3 DNA reads TGTGCCAGCTCACCCTCGACAGGGAACAACTATGGCTACACCTTC. Translating it yields CASSPSTGNNYGYTF.

In this sample, this clonotype turned up many times. The chain is built from TRBV14 and TRBJ2-5, with D unresolved. The germline CDR1 and CDR2 sequences are SGHDN and FVKESK. The CDR3 is 12 amino acids. V was shortened by 1 base and J by 5 bases, with 5 bases between the two germline ends. CDR3 sequence: CASSQGFETQYF. CDR3 nucleotide sequence: TGTGCCAGCAGCCAAGGCTTCGAGACCCAGTACTTC.

This clonotype was counted only a few times. The gene calls are TRBV10-3 and TRBJ1-1; TRBD1 might be the D (5 bases). CDR3 size: 14 residues. The V end lost 0 bases, the J end lost 4 bases, and 9 bases lay between the germline ends. Germline assignment: CDR1 ENHRY and CDR2 SYGVKD. The CDR3 is CAISESREVTEAFF. In nucleotides, the CDR3 is TGTGCCATCAGTGAGTCCAGGGAGGTCACTGAAGCTTTCTTT.

This clonotype was seen repeatedly, ten times or more. The rearrangement links TRBV5-1 to TRBJ2-5, with D possibly matching TRBD2 (6 bases). The CDR3 contains 16 residues. CDR1 is SGHRS, CDR2 YFSETQ, per germline. The germline V and J ends were trimmed by 3 bases and 5 bases, with 20 bases remaining between them. CDR3 sequence reads: CASSSGTFSQAETQYF. As DNA, the CDR3 is TGCGCCAGCAGCTCGGGGACTTTTTCCCAGGCGGAGACCCAGTACTTC. The full variable domain, with the rest looked up from reference TRBV5-1 and TRBJ2-5, is KAGVTQTPRYLIKTRGQQVTLSCSPISGHRSVSWYQQTPGQGLQFLFEYFSETQRNKGNFPGRFSGRQFSNSRSEMNVSTLELGDSALYLCASSSGTFSQAETQYFGPGTRLLVL.

This clonotype came up a few times. This rearrangement joins TRBV18 to TRBJ2-3; weak D call: TRBD2 (5 bases). The CDR3 totals 14 residues. CDR1 is KGHSH and CDR2 is LQKENI in the germline V gene. V dropped 3 bases and J dropped 3 bases, with 10 bases sitting between them. The CDR3 here is CASSPQRSTDTQYF. In nucleotides, the CDR3 is TGTGCCAGCTCACCTCAGCGGAGTACAGATACGCAGTATTTT.

This clonotype was seen only a few times. The rearrangement uses TRBV4-1 and TRBJ2-6; possibly TRBD1 for D (6 bases). V was trimmed by 0 bases and J by 4 bases, leaving 10 bases between them. The CDR3 extends over 16 amino acids. The germline V gene has CDR1 MGHRA and CDR2 YSYEKL. The CDR3 reads CASSQEAGAGANVLTF. The CDR3 DNA is TGCGCCAGCAGCCAAGAAGCAGGGGCCGGGGCCAACGTCCTGACTTTC.

This clonotype was recorded only once. The chain has TRBV5-1 and TRBJ2-3; the D gene is possibly TRBD1 (5 bases). Germline V gene data show CDR1 as SGHRS and CDR2 as YFSETQ. The CDR3 has 13 residues. Trimming pared 0 bases from V and 6 bases from J, leaving 8 bases between. CDR3 sequence: CASSLAGLDTQYF. Here the CDR3 DNA reads TGCGCCAGCAGCTTGGCAGGGTTGGATACGCAGTATTTT.

V usage is TRBV7-2 and J usage is TRBJ2-7; 7 positions agree with TRBD1. The CDR3 runs to 13 residues. The V and J ends lost 5 bases and 1 base, in that order; junction bases with no gene match: 2. Germline V gives CDR1 SGHTA, CDR2 FQGNSA. The CDR3 DNA reads as TGTGCCAGCAGCACGGACAGGTCCTACGAGCAGTACTTC. Protein: CASSTDRSYEQYF. Drawing the rest from reference TRBV7-2 and TRBJ2-7, the complete variable domain is GAGVSQSPSNKVTEKGKDVELRCDPISGHTALYWYRQSLGQGLEFLIYFQGNSAPDKSGLPSDRFSAERTGGSVSTLTIQRTQQEDSAVYLCASSTDRSYEQYFGPGTRLTVT.

At least ten counts were recorded for this clonotype. V gene TRBV5-6 combines with J gene TRBJ1-2, with 9 nucleotides matching TRBD1. Germline CDR1 is SGHDT and CDR2 is YYEEEE. The trim removed 4 bases at V and 5 bases at J, leaving 9 bases unmatched. The length of the CDR3 is 15 residues. The CDR3 DNA is TGTGCCAGCAGCACCCGGACAGGGGCTCCATATGGCTACACCTTC. Translation gives CASSTRTGAPYGYTF.

The rearrangement joins TRBV5-1 to TRBJ2-1; D unclear. V lost 0 bases, J lost 4 bases, and 11 bases lay in between. Germline CDR1 reads SGHRS; CDR2 reads YFSETQ. The CDR3 has 15 residues. The CDR3 sequence is CASSLVTVVYNEQFF. CDR3 DNA sequence: TGCGCCAGCAGCTTGGTAACAGTGGTTTACAATGAGCAGTTCTTC.

The chain is built from TRBV21-1 and TRBJ2-6; TRBD2 was called by the table and not checked on the DNA. TRBV21-1 is designated a pseudogene. This CDR3 is 16 amino acids long. The CDR3 loop reads CASSADCPSGANVLTF. The CDR3, as DNA: TGTGCCAGCAGCGCGGACTGCCCCTCTGGGGCCAACGTCCTGACTTTC.

The chain has TRBV12-3 or TRBV12-4 and TRBJ1-2; tentative D call: TRBD1 (5 bases). The CDR3 loop spans 12 amino acids. The V and J ends lost 3 bases and 8 bases respectively, with 10 bases between them. CDR3 nucleotide sequence: TGTGCCAGCAGTTTGGAGGCAGGGGGCTACACCTTC. This sequence encodes CASSLEAGGYTF.